The present T cell receptor beta chain was sequenced within a study of control samples from healthy donors and cancer patients. Clones were sequenced by immunoSEQ multiplex PCR, and TCRdb holds only the in-frame ones, with some missing. The sample has around 120,000 clones, about nine tenths seen once. V was clipped by 3 bases and J by 1 base, with 9 bases between them. Germline CDR1 SGHTA, CDR2 FQGNSA. The CDR3 totals 14 residues. Specimen: blood. The rearrangement uses TRBV7-2 and TRBJ1-1, with D perhaps TRBD1 (6 bases). This TCR was sampled from a man in his forties or fifties in good health. CDR3 nucleotides: TGTGCCAGCAGCTTGGGACATAAGAACACTGAAGCTTTCTTT. Protein product: CASSLGHKNTEAFF.